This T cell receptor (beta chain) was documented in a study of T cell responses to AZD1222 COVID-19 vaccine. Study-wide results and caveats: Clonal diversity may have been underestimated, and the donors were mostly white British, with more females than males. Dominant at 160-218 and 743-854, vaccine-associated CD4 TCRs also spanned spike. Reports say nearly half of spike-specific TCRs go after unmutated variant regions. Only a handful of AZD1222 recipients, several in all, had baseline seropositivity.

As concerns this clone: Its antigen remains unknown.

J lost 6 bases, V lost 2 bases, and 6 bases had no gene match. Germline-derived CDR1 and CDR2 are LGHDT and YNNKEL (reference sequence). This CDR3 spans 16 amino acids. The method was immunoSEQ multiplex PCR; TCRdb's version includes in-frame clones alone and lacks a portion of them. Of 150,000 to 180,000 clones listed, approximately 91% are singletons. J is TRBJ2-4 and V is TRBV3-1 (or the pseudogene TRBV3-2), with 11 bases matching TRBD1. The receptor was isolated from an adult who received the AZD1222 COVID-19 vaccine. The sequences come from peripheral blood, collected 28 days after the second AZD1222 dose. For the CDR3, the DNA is TGTGCCAGCAGCCAAAGTCGGACAGGGGGCAGAAACATTCAGTACTTC. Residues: CASSQSRTGGRNIQYF.